Each of the 15 T cell receptor beta chains below was sequenced from the same sample in a study of OX40 agonist ivuxolimab in advanced cancers. The method was immunoSEQ multiplex PCR; TCRdb's version includes in-frame clones alone and lacks a portion of them. The sample has 45,000 to 55,000 clones, around four fifths seen once. The sample was CD4+ or CD8+ T cells sorted from blood, taken in a trial of the OX40 agonist ivuxolimab. The receptors were gathered from an adult with an advanced solid tumor such as melanoma, head and neck, liver or kidney cancer.

The chain has TRBV5-1 and TRBJ2-3, with unresolved D. Germline CDR1 reads SGHRS; CDR2 reads YFSETQ. The length of the CDR3 is 15 residues. Trimming shortened V by 2 bases and J by 1 base, and 11 bases separated the two germline ends. Here the CDR3 reads CASSFSEPRTDTQYF. DNA of the CDR3: TGCGCCAGCAGCTTTTCTGAACCCCGCACAGATACGCAGTATTTT.

This clone was seen once. The chain is built from TRBV10-1 and TRBJ1-5, with D unclear. The CDR3 extends over 11 amino acids. The germline V and J ends were trimmed by 3 bases and 7 bases, with 4 bases remaining between them. Germline V gene sequence: CDR1 WNHNN, CDR2 SYGVQD (reference sequence). The CDR3 spells CASSDDQPQHF. The CDR3 nucleotides are TGCGCCAGCAGTGACGACCAGCCCCAGCATTTT.

The gene calls are TRBV19 and TRBJ2-4; possible D gene TRBD2, 6 bases. The germline CDR1 and CDR2 sequences are LNHDA and SQIVND (reference sequence). The V gene lost 5 bases and the J gene lost 0 bases, with 14 bases spanning the gap. CDR3 length equals 16 residues. Written as DNA, the CDR3 is TGTGCCAGTAGTTCCCGACTAGTGGTAGCCAAAAACATTCAGTACTTC. It translates to CASSSRLVVAKNIQYF.

This chain joins TRBV18 and TRBJ1-4; the match to TRBD1 covers 7 bases. Per germline, CDR1 KGHSH and CDR2 LQKENI. With 3 bases clipped from V and 0 bases from J, the junction kept 7 bases outside the gene matches. This CDR3 spans 17 amino acids. The CDR3: CASSPMGQPATNEKLFF. The DNA for the CDR3 is TGTGCCAGCTCACCCATGGGACAGCCTGCAACTAATGAAAAACTGTTTTTT.

The chain employs TRBV28 and TRBJ1-5; D is perhaps TRBD1 (5 bases). This CDR3 has 15 residues. The germline V gene encodes CDR1 MDHEN and CDR2 SYDVKM. Deletions cut 3 bases from V and 3 bases from J, with 12 bases between. In DNA, the CDR3 is TGTGCCAGCAGTTTCGTCCAGGGCCTCAATCAGCCCCAGCATTTT. Translation gives CASSFVQGLNQPQHF.

This chain connects TRBV11-2 to TRBJ2-3, with 7 bases identical to TRBD1. The length of the CDR3 is 15 residues. Germline CDR1 and CDR2: SGHAT and FQNNGV. After removal of 0 bases from V and 7 bases from J, the junction contained 7 bases not matched to a gene. The CDR3 coding sequence is TGTGCCAGCAGCTTAGAGCCAGGGGGAGTGAATACGCAGTATTTT. This encodes CASSLEPGGVNTQYF.

The CDR3 nucleotides read TGTGCCAGCACCCCCGGCCCCGCGGATACGCAGTATTTT. Its translation: CASTPGPADTQYF. The chain uses TRBV5-5 and TRBJ2-3; no definite D call. Germline assignment: CDR1 SGHKS and CDR2 YYEKEE (reference sequence). The CDR3 is made up of 13 amino acids. Deletions cut 6 bases from V and 6 bases from J, with 14 bases between.

This chain links TRBV21-1 with TRBJ2-3; the table's D call TRBD2 went unverified against the DNA. TRBV21-1 is labeled a pseudogene. This CDR3 spans 17 amino acids. Written as DNA, the CDR3 is TGTGCCAGCAGCGGCCAGTTAGCGGGAGGAGTTGCAGATACGCAGTATTTT. Translation gives CASSGQLAGGVADTQYF.

In this sample, this clone turned up a few times. The rearrangement uses TRBV5-1 and TRBJ2-3, with D hard to call. Germline values: CDR1 SGHRS, CDR2 YFSETQ. The V end was cut by 4 bases, the J end by 4 bases, with 16 bases between. The CDR3 extends over 15 amino acids. Here the CDR3 reads CASSPGSEIADTQYF. The CDR3 region has the DNA TGCGCCAGCAGCCCCGGGTCCGAGATCGCAGATACGCAGTATTTT.

The chain employs TRBV5-4 and TRBJ2-7; 7 positions match TRBD1. Trimming at V came to 0 bases and at J to 7 bases, leaving 10 bases not matched to a gene. This CDR3 spans 15 amino acids. CDR1 SGHNT and CDR2 YYREEE come from the germline V gene (reference sequence). The CDR3 loop is CASSLGTGYLSEQYF. CDR3 nucleotide sequence: TGTGCCAGCAGCTTGGGGACAGGTTACCTCTCGGAGCAGTACTTC.

The chain uses TRBV15 and TRBJ2-3; unclear D gene. This CDR3 contains 13 residues. V lost 0 bases and J lost 5, with 6 bases in between. The germline CDR1 and CDR2 sequences are LNHNV and YYDKDF (reference sequence). CDR3 residues: CATSRDSEDTQYF. CDR3 bases: TGTGCCACCAGCAGAGATTCAGAAGATACGCAGTATTTT.

This clone was seen more than once but under ten times. The gene calls are TRBV11-3 and TRBJ2-1, with D unresolved. The V end was cut by 0 bases, the J end by 10 bases, with 13 bases between. Germline V gene data show CDR1 as SGHNT and CDR2 as YENEEA. This CDR3 contains 14 residues. Written as DNA, the CDR3 is TGTGCCAGCAGCTTAGACTATCGACTGGGGGAGCAGTTCTTC. Translating gives CASSLDYRLGEQFF.

This sequence joins TRBV18 and TRBJ2-5; perhaps TRBD1 as D (6 bases). The V end was cut by 3 bases, the J end by 2 bases, with 7 bases between. The germline V gene encodes CDR1 KGHSH and CDR2 LQKENI. This CDR3 has 13 residues. CDR3 sequence (DNA): TGTGCCAGCTCACCGGGGGCGCAAGAGACCCAGTACTTC. Its translation: CASSPGAQETQYF.

The chain uses TRBV30 and TRBJ2-5; perhaps TRBD1 as D (6 bases). From germline, CDR1 is GTSNPN and CDR2 SVGIG (reference sequence). V lost 3 bases and J 4 bases, leaving 12 bases between the germline ends. The CDR3 sequence is 13 residues long. The CDR3 here is CAWRGAGIETQYF. The DNA of the CDR3 is TGTGCCTGGAGGGGGGCAGGGATAGAGACCCAGTACTTC.

The J gene is TRBJ2-7, the V gene TRBV11-2; a weak D match, TRBD2 (5 bases). This CDR3 region has 14 residues. With 1 base removed from V and 3 bases from J, the gap between germline ends came to 10 bases. Germline loops: CDR1 SGHAT, CDR2 FQNNGV. The CDR3 nucleotides are TGTGCCAGCAGCTTAGGTCTCGCGGGCTACGAGCAGTACTTC. This sequence encodes CASSLGLAGYEQYF.